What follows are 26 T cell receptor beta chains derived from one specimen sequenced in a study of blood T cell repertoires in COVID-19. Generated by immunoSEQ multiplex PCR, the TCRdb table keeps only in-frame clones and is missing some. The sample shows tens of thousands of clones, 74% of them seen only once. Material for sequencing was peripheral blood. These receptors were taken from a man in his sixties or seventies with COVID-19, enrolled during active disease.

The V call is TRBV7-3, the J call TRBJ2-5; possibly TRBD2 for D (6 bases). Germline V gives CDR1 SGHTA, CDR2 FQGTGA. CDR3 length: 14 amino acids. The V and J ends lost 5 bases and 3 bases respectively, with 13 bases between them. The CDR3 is CASSPGRDEETQYF. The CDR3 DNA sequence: TGTGCCAGCAGCCCGGGGCGGGACGAAGAGACCCAGTACTTC.

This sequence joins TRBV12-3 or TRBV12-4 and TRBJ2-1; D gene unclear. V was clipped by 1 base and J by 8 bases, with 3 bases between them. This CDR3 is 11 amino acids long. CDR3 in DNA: TGTGCCAGCAGTTTAGTATATGAGCAGTTCTTC. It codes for CASSLVYEQFF.

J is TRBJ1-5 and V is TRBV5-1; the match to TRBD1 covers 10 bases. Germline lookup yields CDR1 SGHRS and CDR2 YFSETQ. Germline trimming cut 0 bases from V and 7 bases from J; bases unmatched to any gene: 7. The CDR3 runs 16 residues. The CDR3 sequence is CASSLESLDRGQPQHF. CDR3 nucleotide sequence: TGCGCCAGCAGCTTGGAAAGTTTGGACAGGGGGCAGCCCCAGCATTTT.

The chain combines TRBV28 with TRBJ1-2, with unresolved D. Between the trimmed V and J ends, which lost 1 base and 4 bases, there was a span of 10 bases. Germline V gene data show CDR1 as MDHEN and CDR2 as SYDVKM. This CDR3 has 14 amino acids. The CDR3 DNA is TGTGCCAGCAGTTTATCAGAGGGATTCTATGGCTACACCTTC. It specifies CASSLSEGFYGYTF.

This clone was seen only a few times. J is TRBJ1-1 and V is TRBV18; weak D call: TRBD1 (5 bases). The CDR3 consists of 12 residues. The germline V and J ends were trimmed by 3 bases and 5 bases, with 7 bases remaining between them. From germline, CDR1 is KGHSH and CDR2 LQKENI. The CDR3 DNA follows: TGTGCCAGCTCACCGCAGGGAACTGAAGCTTTCTTT. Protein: CASSPQGTEAFF.

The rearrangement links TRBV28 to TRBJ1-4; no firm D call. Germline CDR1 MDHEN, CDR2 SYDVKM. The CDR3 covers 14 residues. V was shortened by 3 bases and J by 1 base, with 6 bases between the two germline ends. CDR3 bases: TGTGCCAGCAGTTTGGAGGGAACTAATGAAAAACTGTTTTTT. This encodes CASSLEGTNEKLFF.

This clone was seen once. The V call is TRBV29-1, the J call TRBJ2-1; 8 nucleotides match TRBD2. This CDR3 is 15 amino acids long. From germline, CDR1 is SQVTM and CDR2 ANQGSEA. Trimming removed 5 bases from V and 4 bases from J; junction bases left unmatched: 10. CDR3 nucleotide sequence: TGCAGCGTTTACTTAGCGGGACTGGGATACAATGAGCAGTTCTTC. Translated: CSVYLAGLGYNEQFF.

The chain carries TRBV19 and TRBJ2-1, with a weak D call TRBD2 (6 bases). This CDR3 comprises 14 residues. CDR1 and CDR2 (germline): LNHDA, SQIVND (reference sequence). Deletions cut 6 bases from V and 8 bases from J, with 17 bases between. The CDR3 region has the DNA TGTGCCAGTAGAAATAGGGGAACTAGCCATGAGCAGTTCTTC. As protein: CASRNRGTSHEQFF. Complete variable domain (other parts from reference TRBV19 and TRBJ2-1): DGGITQSPKYLFRKEGQNVTLSCEQNLNHDAMYWYRQDPGQGLRLIYYSQIVNDFQKGDIAEGYSVSREKKESFPLTVTSAQKNPTAFYLCASRNRGTSHEQFFGPGTRLTVL.

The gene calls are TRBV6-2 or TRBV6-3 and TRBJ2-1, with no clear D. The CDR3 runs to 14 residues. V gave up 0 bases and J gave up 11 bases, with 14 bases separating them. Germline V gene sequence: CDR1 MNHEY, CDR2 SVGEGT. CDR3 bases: TGTGCCAGCAGTTACTCGAGGTCCCAAACCAAGCAGTTCTTC. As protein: CASSYSRSQTKQFF.

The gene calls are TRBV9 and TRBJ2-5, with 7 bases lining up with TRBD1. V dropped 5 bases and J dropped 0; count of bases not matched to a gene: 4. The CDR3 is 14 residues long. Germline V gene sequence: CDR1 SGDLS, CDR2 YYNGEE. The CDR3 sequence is CASSRQGYQETQYF. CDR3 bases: TGTGCCAGCAGTCGACAGGGTTACCAAGAGACCCAGTACTTC.

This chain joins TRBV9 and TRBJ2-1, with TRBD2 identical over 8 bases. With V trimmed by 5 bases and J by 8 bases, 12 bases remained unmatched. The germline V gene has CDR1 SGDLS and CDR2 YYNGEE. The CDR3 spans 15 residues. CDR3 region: CASSAPGTSPHEQFF. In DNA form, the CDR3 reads TGTGCCAGCAGTGCGCCCGGGACTAGTCCTCATGAGCAGTTCTTC.

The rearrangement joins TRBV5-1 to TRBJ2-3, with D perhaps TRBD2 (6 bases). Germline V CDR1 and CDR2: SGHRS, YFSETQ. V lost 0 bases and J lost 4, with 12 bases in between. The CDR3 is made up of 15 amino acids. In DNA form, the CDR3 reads TGCGCCAGCAGCTTGGTTCGGACTAAGGCAGATACGCAGTATTTT. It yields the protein CASSLVRTKADTQYF.

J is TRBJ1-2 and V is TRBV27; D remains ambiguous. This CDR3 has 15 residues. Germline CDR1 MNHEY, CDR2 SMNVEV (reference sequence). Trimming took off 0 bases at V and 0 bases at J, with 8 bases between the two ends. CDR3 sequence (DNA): TGTGCCAGCAGTTTATCGATGGAGCCTAACTATGGCTACACCTTC. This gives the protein CASSLSMEPNYGYTF.

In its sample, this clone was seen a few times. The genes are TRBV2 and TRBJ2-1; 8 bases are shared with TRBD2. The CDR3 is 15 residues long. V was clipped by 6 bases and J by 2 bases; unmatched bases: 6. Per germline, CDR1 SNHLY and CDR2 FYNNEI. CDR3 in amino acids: CASSYSGKTYNEQFF. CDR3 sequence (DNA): TGTGCCAGCAGCTATAGCGGGAAAACCTACAATGAGCAGTTCTTC.

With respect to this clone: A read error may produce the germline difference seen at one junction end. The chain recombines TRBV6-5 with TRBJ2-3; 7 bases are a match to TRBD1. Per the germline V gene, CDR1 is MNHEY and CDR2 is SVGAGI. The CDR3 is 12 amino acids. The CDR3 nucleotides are TGTGCCAGCAGTACAGGGGCAGATGCGCAGTATTTT. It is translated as CASSTGADAQYF.

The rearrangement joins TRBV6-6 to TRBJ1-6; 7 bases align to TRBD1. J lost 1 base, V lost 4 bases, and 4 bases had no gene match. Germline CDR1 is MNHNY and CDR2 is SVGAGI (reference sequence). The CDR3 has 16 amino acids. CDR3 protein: CASSSDRVSYNSPLHF. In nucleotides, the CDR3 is TGTGCCAGCAGTTCCGACAGGGTTTCCTATAATTCACCCCTCCACTTT.

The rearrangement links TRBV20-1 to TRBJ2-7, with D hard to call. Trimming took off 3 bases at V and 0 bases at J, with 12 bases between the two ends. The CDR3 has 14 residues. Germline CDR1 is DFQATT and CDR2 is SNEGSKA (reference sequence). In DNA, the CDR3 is TGCAGTGCTAGTCAGGCTTCGCTCTCCTACGAGCAGTACTTC. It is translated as CSASQASLSYEQYF.

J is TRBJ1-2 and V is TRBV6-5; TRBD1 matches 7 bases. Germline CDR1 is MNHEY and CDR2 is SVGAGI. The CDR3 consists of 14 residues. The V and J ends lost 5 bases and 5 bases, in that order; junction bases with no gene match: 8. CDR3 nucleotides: TGTGCCAGCAGTCCCTTGACAGGGTGGTATGGCTACACCTTC. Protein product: CASSPLTGWYGYTF.

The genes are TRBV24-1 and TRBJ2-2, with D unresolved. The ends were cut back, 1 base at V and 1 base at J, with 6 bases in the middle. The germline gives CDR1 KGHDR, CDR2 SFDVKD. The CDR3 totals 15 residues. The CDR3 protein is CATSDFHLNTGELFF. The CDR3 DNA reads TGTGCCACCAGTGATTTCCATTTGAACACCGGGGAGCTGTTTTTT.

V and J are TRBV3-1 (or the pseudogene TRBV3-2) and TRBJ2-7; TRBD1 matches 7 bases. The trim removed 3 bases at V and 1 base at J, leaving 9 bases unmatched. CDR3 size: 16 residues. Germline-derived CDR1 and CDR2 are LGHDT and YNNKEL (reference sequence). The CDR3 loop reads CASSQGFGTVSYEQYF. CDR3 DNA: TGTGCCAGCAGCCAGGGTTTCGGGACAGTTTCCTACGAGCAGTACTTC.

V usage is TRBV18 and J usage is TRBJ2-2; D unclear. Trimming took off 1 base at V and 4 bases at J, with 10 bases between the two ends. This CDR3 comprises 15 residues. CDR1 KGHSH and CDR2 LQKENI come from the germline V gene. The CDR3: CASSPQEPRTGELFF. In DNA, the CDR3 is TGTGCCAGCTCACCACAGGAGCCGCGCACCGGGGAGCTGTTTTTT.

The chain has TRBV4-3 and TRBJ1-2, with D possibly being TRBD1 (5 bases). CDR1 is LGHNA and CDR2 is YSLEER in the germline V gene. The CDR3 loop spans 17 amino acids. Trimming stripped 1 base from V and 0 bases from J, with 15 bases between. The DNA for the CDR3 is TGCGCCAGCAGCCAAGCCGCGGGGGGTGGGGCTAACTATGGCTACACCTTC. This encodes CASSQAAGGGANYGYTF.

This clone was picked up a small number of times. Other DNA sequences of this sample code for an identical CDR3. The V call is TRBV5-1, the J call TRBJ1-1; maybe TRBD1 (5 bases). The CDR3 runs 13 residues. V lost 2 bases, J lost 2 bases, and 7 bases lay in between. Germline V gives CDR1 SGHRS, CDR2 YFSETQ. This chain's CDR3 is CASSFGGNTEAFF. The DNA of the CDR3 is TGCGCCAGCAGCTTCGGGGGAAACACTGAAGCTTTCTTT.

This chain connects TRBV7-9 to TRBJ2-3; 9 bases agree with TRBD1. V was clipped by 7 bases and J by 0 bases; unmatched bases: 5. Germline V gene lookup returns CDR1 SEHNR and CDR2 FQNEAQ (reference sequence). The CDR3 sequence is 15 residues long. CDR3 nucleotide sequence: TGTGCCAGCACGGAACAGGGGGCAAGCACAGATACGCAGTATTTT. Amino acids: CASTEQGASTDTQYF.

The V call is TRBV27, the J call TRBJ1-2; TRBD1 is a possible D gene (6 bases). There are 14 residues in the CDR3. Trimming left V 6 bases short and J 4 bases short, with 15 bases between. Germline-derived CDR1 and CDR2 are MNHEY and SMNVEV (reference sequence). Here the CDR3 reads CASRAGGRGYGYTF. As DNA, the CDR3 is TGTGCCAGCAGGGCCGGGGGGCGCGGCTATGGCTACACCTTC.

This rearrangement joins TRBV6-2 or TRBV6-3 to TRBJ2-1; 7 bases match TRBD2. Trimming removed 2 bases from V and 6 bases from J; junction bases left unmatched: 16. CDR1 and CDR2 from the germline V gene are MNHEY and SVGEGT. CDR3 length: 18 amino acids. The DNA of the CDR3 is TGTGCCAGCAGTTACCGCCTGTTGGCGGGAGATTTCGTCAATGAGCAGTTCTTC. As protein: CASSYRLLAGDFVNEQFF.